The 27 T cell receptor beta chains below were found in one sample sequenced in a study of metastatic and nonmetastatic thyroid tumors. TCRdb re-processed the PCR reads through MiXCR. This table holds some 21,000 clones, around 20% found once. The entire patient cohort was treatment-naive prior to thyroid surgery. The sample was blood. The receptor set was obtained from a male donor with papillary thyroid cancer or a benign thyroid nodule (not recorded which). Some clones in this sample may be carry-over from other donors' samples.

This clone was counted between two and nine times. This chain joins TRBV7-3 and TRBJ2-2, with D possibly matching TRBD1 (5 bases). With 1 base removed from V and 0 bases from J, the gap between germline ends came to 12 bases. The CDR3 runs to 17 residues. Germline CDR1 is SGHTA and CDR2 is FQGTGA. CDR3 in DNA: TGTGCCAGCAGCTTAAAACCCCGGACAACGAACACCGGGGAGCTGTTTTTT. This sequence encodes CASSLKPRTTNTGELFF.

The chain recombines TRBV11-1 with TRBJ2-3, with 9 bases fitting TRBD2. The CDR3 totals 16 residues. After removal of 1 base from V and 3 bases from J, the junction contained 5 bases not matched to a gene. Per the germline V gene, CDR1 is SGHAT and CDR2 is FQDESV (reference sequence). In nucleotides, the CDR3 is TGTGCCAGCAGCTTAGGAGAAGCGGGAGGAACAGATACGCAGTATTTT. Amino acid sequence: CASSLGEAGGTDTQYF.

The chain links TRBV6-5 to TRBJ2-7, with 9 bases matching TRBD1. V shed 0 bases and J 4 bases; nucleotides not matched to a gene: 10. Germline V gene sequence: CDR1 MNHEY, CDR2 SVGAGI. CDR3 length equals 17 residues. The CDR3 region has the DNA TGTGCCAGCAGTTACTCCTCACCGGGACAGGGAGGTTACGAGCAGTACTTC. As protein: CASSYSSPGQGGYEQYF.

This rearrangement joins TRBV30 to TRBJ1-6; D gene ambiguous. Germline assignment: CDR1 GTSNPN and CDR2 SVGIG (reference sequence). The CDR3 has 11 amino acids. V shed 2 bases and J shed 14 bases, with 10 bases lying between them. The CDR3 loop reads CAWSSVPALHF. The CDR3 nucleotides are TGTGCCTGGAGTTCAGTACCAGCCCTCCACTTT.

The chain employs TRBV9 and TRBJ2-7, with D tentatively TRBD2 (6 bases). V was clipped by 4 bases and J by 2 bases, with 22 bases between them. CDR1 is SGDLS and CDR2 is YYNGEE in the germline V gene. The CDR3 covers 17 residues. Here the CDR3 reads CASSRWGDLRTPYEQYF. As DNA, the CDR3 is TGTGCCAGCAGCCGGTGGGGGGACCTTCGGACCCCCTACGAGCAGTACTTC. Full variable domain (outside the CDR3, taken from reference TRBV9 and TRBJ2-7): DSGVTQTPKHLITATGQRVTLRCSPRSGDLSVYWYQQSLDQGLQFLIQYYNGEERAKGNILERFSAQQFPDLHSELNLSSLELGDSALYFCASSRWGDLRTPYEQYFGPGTRLTVT.

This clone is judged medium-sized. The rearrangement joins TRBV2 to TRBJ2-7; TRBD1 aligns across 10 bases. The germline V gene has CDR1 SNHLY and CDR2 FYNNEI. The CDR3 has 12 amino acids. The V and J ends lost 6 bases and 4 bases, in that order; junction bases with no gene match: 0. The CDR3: CASRDRGYEQYF. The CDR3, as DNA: TGTGCCAGCAGGGACAGGGGGTACGAGCAGTACTTC. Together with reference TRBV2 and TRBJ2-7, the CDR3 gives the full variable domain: EPEVTQTPSHQVTQMGQEVILRCVPISNHLYFYWYRQILGQKVEFLVSFYNNEISEKSEIFDDQFSVERPDGSNFTLKIRSTKLEDSAMYFCASRDRGYEQYFGPGTRLTVT.

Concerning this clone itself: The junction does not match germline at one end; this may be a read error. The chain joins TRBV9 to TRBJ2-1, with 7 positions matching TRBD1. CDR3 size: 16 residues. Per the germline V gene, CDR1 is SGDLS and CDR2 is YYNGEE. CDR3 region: CSSSIEGATSYNGQFF. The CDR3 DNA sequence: TGTTCCAGCAGCATTGAGGGGGCCACAAGTTACAATGGGCAGTTCTTC.

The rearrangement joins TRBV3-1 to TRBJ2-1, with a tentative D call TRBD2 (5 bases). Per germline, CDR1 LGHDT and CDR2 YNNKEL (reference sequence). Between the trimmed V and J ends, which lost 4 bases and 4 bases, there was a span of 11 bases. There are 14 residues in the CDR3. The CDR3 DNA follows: TGTGCCAGCAGCCCGGACTGGCGGTACAATGAGCAGTTCTTC. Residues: CASSPDWRYNEQFF.

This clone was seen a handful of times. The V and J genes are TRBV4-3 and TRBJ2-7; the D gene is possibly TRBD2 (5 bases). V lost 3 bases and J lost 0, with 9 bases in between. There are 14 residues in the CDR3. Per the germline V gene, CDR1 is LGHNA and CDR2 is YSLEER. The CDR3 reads CASSQWESSYEQYF. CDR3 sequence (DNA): TGCGCCAGCAGCCAGTGGGAGAGCTCCTACGAGCAGTACTTC.

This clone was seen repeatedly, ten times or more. CDR3 DNA: TGTGCCAGCAGCCAAGGGTACACGGAGGGACTAGCAAGTTACGAGCAGTACTTC. Its translation: CASSQGYTEGLASYEQYF. The V gene is TRBV4-2, the J gene TRBJ2-7; TRBD2 agrees at 9 bases. CDR1 is LGHNA, CDR2 YNFKEQ, per germline. V lost 1 base, J lost 4 bases, and 14 bases stayed unmatched. The length of the CDR3 is 18 residues.

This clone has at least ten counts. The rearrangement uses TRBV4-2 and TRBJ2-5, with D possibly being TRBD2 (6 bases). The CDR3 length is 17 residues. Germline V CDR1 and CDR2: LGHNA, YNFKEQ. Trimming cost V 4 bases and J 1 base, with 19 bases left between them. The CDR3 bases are TGTGCCAGCAGCCCAGGATCGTCGGGACTCATCCAAGAGACCCAGTACTTC. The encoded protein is CASSPGSSGLIQETQYF.

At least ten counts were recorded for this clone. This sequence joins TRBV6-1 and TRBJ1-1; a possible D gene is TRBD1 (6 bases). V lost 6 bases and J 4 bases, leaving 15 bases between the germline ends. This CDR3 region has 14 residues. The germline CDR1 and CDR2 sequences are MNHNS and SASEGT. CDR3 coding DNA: TGTGCCAGCAGAGCACCGGGGGGCGGCACTGAAGCTTTCTTT. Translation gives CASRAPGGGTEAFF.

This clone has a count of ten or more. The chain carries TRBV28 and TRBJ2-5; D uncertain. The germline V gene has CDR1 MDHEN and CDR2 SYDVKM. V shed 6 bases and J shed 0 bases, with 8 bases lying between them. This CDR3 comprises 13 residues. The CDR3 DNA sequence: TGTGCCAGCAGCCCTGCGCACCAAGAGACCCAGTACTTC. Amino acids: CASSPAHQETQYF. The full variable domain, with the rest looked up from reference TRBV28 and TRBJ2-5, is DVKVTQSSRYLVKRTGEKVFLECVQDMDHENMFWYRQDPGLGLRLIYFSYDVKMKEKGDIPEGYSVSREKKERFSLILESASTNQTSMYLCASSPAHQETQYFGPGTRLLVL.

The CDR3 DNA sequence: TGTGCCTGGAGTTCAGTGTCCTACAATGAGCAGTTCTTC. The encoded protein is CAWSSVSYNEQFF. The genes are TRBV30 and TRBJ2-1; D is uncertain. The CDR3 has 13 amino acids. Per germline, CDR1 GTSNPN and CDR2 SVGIG (reference sequence). V was shortened by 2 bases and J by 1 base, with 6 bases between the two germline ends.

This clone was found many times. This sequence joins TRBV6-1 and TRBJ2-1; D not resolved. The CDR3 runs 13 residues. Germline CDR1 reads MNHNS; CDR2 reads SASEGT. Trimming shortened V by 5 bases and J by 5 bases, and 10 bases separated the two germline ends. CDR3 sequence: CASSRPSDNEQFF. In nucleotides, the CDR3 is TGTGCCAGCAGTCGCCCAAGCGACAATGAGCAGTTCTTC.

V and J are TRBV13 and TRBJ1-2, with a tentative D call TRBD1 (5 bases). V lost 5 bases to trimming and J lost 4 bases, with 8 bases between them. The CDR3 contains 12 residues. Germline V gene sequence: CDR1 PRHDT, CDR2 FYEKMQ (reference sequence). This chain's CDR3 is CASSQDTYGYTF. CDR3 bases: TGTGCCAGCAGCCAGGACACCTATGGCTACACCTTC.

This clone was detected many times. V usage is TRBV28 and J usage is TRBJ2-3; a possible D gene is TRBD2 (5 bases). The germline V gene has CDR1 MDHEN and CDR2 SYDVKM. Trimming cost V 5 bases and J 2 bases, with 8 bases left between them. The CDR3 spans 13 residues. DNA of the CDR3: TGTGCCAGCAGTCGGGATCTCACAGATACGCAGTATTTT. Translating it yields CASSRDLTDTQYF. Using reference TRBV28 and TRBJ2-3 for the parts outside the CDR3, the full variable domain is DVKVTQSSRYLVKRTGEKVFLECVQDMDHENMFWYRQDPGLGLRLIYFSYDVKMKEKGDIPEGYSVSREKKERFSLILESASTNQTSMYLCASSRDLTDTQYFGPGTRLTVL.

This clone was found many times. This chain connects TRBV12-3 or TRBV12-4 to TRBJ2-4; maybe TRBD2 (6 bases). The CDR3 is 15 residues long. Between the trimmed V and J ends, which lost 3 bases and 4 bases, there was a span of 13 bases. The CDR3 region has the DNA TGTGCCAGCAGTTTGGAAGGAGGGCCGAAAAACATTCAGTACTTC. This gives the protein CASSLEGGPKNIQYF.

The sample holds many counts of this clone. The CDR3 DNA reads as TGTGCCAGCAGTAATATGGGGGGGTCGACTGAAGCTTTCTTT. Residues: CASSNMGGSTEAFF. The J gene is TRBJ1-1, the V gene TRBV2, with a tentative D call TRBD1 (5 bases). From germline, CDR1 is SNHLY and CDR2 FYNNEI. With 5 bases removed from V and 5 bases from J, the gap between germline ends came to 15 bases. The CDR3 has 14 residues.

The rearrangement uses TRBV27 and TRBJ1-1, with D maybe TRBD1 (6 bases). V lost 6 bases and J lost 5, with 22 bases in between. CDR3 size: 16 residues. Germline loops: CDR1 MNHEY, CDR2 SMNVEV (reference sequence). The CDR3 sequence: CASRLTLGGHRTEAFF. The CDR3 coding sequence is TGTGCCAGCAGACTAACTCTGGGGGGCCATCGGACTGAAGCTTTCTTT.

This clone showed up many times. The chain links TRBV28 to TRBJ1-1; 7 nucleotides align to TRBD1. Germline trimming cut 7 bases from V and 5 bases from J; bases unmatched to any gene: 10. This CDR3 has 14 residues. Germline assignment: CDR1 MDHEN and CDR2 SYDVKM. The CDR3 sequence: CASNPGGMRTEAFF. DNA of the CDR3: TGTGCCAGCAACCCAGGGGGAATGAGAACTGAAGCTTTCTTT.

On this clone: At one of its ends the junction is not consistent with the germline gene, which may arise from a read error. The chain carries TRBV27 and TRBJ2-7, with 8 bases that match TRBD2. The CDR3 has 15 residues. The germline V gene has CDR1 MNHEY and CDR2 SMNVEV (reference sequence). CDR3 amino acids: CASSPGGQGEMEHYF. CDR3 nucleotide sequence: TGTGCCAGCAGTCCGGGGGGGCAGGGTGAAATGGAGCATTACTTC.

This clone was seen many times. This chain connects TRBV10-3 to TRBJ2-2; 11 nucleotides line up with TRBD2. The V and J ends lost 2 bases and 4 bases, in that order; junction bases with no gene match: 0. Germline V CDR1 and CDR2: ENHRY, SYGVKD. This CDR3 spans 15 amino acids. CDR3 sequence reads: CAISETSGGTGELFF. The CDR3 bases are TGTGCCATCAGTGAGACTAGCGGGGGCACCGGGGAGCTGTTTTTT.

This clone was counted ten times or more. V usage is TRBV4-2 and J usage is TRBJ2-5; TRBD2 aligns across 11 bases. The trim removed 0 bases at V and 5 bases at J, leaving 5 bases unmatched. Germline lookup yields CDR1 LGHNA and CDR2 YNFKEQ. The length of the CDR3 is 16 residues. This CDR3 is CASSQDMTSGAETQYF. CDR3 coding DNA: TGTGCCAGCAGCCAAGATATGACTAGCGGGGCTGAGACCCAGTACTTC.

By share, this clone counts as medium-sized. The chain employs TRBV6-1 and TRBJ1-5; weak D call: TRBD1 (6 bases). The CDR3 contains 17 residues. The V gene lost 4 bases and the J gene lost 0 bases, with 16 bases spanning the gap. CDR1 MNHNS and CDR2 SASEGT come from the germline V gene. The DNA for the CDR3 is TGTGCCAGCAGTGTGGGTCAGGGACAAGATAGCAATCAGCCCCAGCATTTT. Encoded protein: CASSVGQGQDSNQPQHF.

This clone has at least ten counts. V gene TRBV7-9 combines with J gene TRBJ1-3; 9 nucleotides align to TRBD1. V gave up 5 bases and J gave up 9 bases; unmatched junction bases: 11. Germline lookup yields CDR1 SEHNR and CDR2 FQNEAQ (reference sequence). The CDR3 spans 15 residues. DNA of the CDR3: TGTGCCAGCAGCAACCGGGACAGGGAAGGTGGCACCATATATTTT. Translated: CASSNRDREGGTIYF.

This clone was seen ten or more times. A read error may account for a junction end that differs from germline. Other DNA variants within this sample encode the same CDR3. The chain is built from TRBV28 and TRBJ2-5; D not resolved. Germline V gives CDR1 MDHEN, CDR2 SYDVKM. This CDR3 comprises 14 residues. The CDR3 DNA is TGCGCCAGCAGTCCACACCGACCCCAAGAGACCCAGTACTTC. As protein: CASSPHRPQETQYF.